A single sample is the source of the 31 T cell receptor beta chains below, sequenced in a study of cytomegalovirus exposure and HLA in healthy donors (dated by TCRdb to about 2017). The receptor library was made with the immunoSEQ multiplex PCR assay. A mixture of 60 forward primers for TCR Vbeta segments and 13 reverse primers for TCR Jbeta segments was used in the multiplex PCR. The table was pulled from immuneACCESS by TCRdb, which kept in-frame rearrangements only. Such tables lose some clones; where checked, under half of the loss comes from unresolved V genes, and the rest has no known cause. Counted in this sample were 150,000 or so clones; roughly 73% of them appeared once. 1.5% to 2% of the sample belongs to the ten largest clones. Sequencing used PBMCs. Source of these receptors: a woman between 18 and 29 years old in good health and CMV-seronegative.

The rearrangement uses TRBV7-9 and TRBJ2-2; the D is unclear. Trimming shortened V by 10 bases and J by 4 bases, and 7 bases separated the two germline ends. This CDR3 has 11 amino acids. In germline, CDR1 is SEHNR, CDR2 FQNEAQ (reference sequence). This CDR3 is CAISITGELFF. Written as DNA, the CDR3 is TGTGCCATCAGTATCACCGGGGAGCTGTTTTTT.

The genes are TRBV7-8 and TRBJ2-7; D ambiguous. Germline V lookup: CDR1 SGHVS, CDR2 FQNEAQ. V was trimmed by 3 bases and J by 3 bases, leaving 9 bases between them. The CDR3 has 13 amino acids. The CDR3 nucleotides read TGTGCCAGCAGCTTTGACCTTAGCTACGAGCAGTACGTC. The encoded protein is CASSFDLSYEQYV.

This sequence joins TRBV29-1 and TRBJ2-2; D may be TRBD1 (5 bases). Germline V gene sequence: CDR1 SQVTM, CDR2 ANQGSEA. The CDR3 runs 14 residues. Trimming shortened V by 0 bases and J by 5 bases, and 10 bases separated the two germline ends. The CDR3 loop reads CSVEDLAGTGELFF. CDR3 in DNA: TGCAGCGTTGAAGATCTTGCAGGGACCGGGGAGCTGTTTTTT.

The chain links TRBV5-4 to TRBJ2-3, with no clear D. The CDR3 is 13 residues long. Germline V gene data show CDR1 as SGHNT and CDR2 as YYREEE (reference sequence). Deletions cut 4 bases from V and 0 bases from J, with 6 bases between. The CDR3 DNA sequence: TGTGCCAGCAGCGGCAGTAGCACAGATACGCAGTATTTT. This gives the protein CASSGSSTDTQYF.

The gene calls are TRBV5-6 and TRBJ2-5, with 7 bases identical to TRBD1. V lost 2 bases and J lost 5; bases outside the gene matches: 9. This CDR3 has 15 residues. Germline-derived CDR1 and CDR2 are SGHDT and YYEEEE. The CDR3 here is CASSLRGRGKETQYF. CDR3 in DNA: TGTGCCAGCAGCTTAAGGGGCAGGGGGAAGGAGACCCAGTACTTC.

This clone occurred a few times. The rearrangement links TRBV7-9 to TRBJ1-3; possibly TRBD1 for D (5 bases). The CDR3 consists of 16 residues. Germline-derived CDR1 and CDR2 are SEHNR and FQNEAQ (reference sequence). V was cut by 0 bases and J by 0 bases, with 9 bases left in between. For the CDR3, the DNA is TGTGCCAGCAGCTTAGCATGGGGACTCTCTGGAAACACCATATATTTT. Translated: CASSLAWGLSGNTIYF.

The chain joins TRBV5-1 to TRBJ1-6; D call uncertain. This CDR3 spans 15 amino acids. Germline V gene data show CDR1 as SGHRS and CDR2 as YFSETQ. V was clipped by 0 bases and J by 6 bases, with 10 bases between them. The CDR3 nucleotides read TGCGCCAGCAGCTTGGGCGGGAACACTAATTCACCCCTCCACTTT. Translation: CASSLGGNTNSPLHF.

This chain connects TRBV7-8 to TRBJ2-7, with D tentatively TRBD1 (5 bases). Germline lookup yields CDR1 SGHVS and CDR2 FQNEAQ. V was pared by 10 bases and J by 6 bases, with 22 bases between. CDR3 length: 14 amino acids. In DNA, the CDR3 is TGTGCCACACGGATTGGGGCAGGGTCAGTCGAGCAGTACTTC. The encoded protein is CATRIGAGSVEQYF.

The chain joins TRBV28 to TRBJ1-1, with D possibly TRBD1 on 5 matching bases. Germline V gives CDR1 MDHEN, CDR2 SYDVKM. This CDR3 spans 16 amino acids. Trimming pared 2 bases from V and 1 base from J, leaving 14 bases between. CDR3 sequence: CASSLPPAGPNTEAFF. The CDR3 nucleotides read TGTGCCAGCAGTTTACCCCCCGCAGGGCCGAACACTGAAGCTTTCTTT.

The chain employs TRBV7-2 and TRBJ1-4; 7 bases map to TRBD1. Germline assignment: CDR1 SGHTA and CDR2 FQGNSA. The CDR3 length is 14 residues. J was trimmed by 5 bases and V by 5 bases; bases with no gene match: 5. The CDR3 here is CASSIRDSNEKLFF. The CDR3 nucleotides read TGTGCCAGCAGCATCCGGGACAGCAATGAAAAACTGTTTTTT.

This clone was seen more than once but under ten times. The chain recombines TRBV30 with TRBJ1-2; D is undetermined. CDR3 size: 13 residues. The germline CDR1 and CDR2 sequences are GTSNPN and SVGIG (reference sequence). The germline V and J ends were trimmed by 0 bases and 2 bases, with 7 bases remaining between them. The CDR3 nucleotides read TGTGCCTGGAGTGTACGCGGGAACTATGGCTACACCTTC. It is translated as CAWSVRGNYGYTF.

V and J are TRBV7-6 and TRBJ2-7; D is possibly TRBD2 (6 bases). The V and J ends lost 4 bases and 4 bases respectively, with 17 bases between them. Germline CDR1 is SGHVS and CDR2 is FNYEAQ. CDR3 size: 15 residues. The CDR3 DNA sequence: TGTGCCAGCAGCTCCCTCCGGGGGTCACCTTACGAGCAGTACTTC. Its translation: CASSSLRGSPYEQYF.

V gene TRBV19 combines with J gene TRBJ2-5, with D perhaps matching TRBD1 (6 bases). The CDR3 runs 15 residues. Germline V gene data show CDR1 as LNHDA and CDR2 as SQIVND (reference sequence). The germline V and J ends were trimmed by 5 bases and 5 bases, with 18 bases remaining between them. Written as DNA, the CDR3 is TGTGCCAGTAGTGAGCCCAGGGGAAGGTCGGAGACCCAGTACTTC. Residues: CASSEPRGRSETQYF.

This clone turned up a few times. The rearrangement links TRBV9 to TRBJ2-1, with 7 positions matching TRBD1. Germline trimming cut 7 bases from V and 4 bases from J; bases unmatched to any gene: 5. This CDR3 has 13 amino acids. Germline V lookup: CDR1 SGDLS, CDR2 YYNGEE. The CDR3 coding sequence is TGTGCCAGCGAGAAACAGGGGTACAATGAGCAGTTCTTC. The encoded protein is CASEKQGYNEQFF.

This clone occurred a few times. The chain employs TRBV4-3 and TRBJ1-4; a possible D gene is TRBD1 (6 bases). Trimming took 0 bases from V and 8 from J, leaving 13 bases between them. The germline V gene has CDR1 LGHNA and CDR2 YSLEER. The CDR3 length is 15 residues. CDR3 amino acids: CASSQDLRGGEKLFF. The CDR3 DNA follows: TGCGCCAGCAGCCAAGATCTCAGGGGAGGGGAAAAACTGTTTTTT.

This clone was recorded once. This chain links TRBV15 with TRBJ2-1, with 12 bases that match TRBD2. Germline CDR1 LNHNV, CDR2 YYDKDF (reference sequence). V shed 1 base and J 7 bases; nucleotides not matched to a gene: 5. The length of the CDR3 is 16 residues. This CDR3 reads CATSRGLAGVGNEQFF. The CDR3 DNA reads TGTGCCACCAGCAGAGGACTAGCGGGAGTGGGGAATGAGCAGTTCTTC. Using reference TRBV15 and TRBJ2-1 for the parts outside the CDR3, the full variable domain is DAMVIQNPRYQVTQFGKPVTLSCSQTLNHNVMYWYQQKSSQAPKLLFHYYDKDFNNEADTPDNFQSRRPNTSFCFLDIRSPGLGDTAMYLCATSRGLAGVGNEQFFGPGTRLTVL.

The rearrangement uses TRBV19 and TRBJ2-5; possible D gene TRBD1, 5 bases. Germline V gene sequence: CDR1 LNHDA, CDR2 SQIVND (reference sequence). The CDR3 is 11 residues long. Trimming pared 6 bases from V and 5 bases from J, leaving 7 bases between. CDR3 DNA sequence: TGTGCCAGTAGAAACAGGGAGACCCAGTACTTC. Translated: CASRNRETQYF. Full variable domain (missing parts from reference TRBV19 and TRBJ2-5): DGGITQSPKYLFRKEGQNVTLSCEQNLNHDAMYWYRQDPGQGLRLIYYSQIVNDFQKGDIAEGYSVSREKKESFPLTVTSAQKNPTAFYLCASRNRETQYFGPGTRLLVL.

The chain employs TRBV4-3 and TRBJ2-1, with no clear D. The germline V gene has CDR1 LGHNA and CDR2 YSLEER. This CDR3 is built from 13 residues. V was trimmed by 3 bases and J by 9 bases, leaving 12 bases between them. The CDR3 coding sequence is TGCGCCAGCAGCCAGGGCCCCTCGCGTGAGCAGTTCTTC. It encodes CASSQGPSREQFF.

V gene TRBV4-1 combines with J gene TRBJ1-1; no reliable D call. CDR1 MGHRA and CDR2 YSYEKL come from the germline V gene. This CDR3 has 16 amino acids. The V gene lost 4 bases and the J gene lost 3 bases, with 18 bases spanning the gap. The CDR3 DNA follows: TGCGCCAGCAGCCCCAAGATTCGGGTCGCGGACACTGAAGCTTTCTTT. Protein product: CASSPKIRVADTEAFF.

Written as DNA, the CDR3 is TGTGCCAGCAGTGCGTCGGGACTTCTGGGGTATGAGCAGTTCTTC. Protein: CASSASGLLGYEQFF. V and J are TRBV6-5 and TRBJ2-1, with D perhaps matching TRBD2 (6 bases). Per germline, CDR1 MNHEY and CDR2 SVGAGI. Trimming cost V 5 bases and J 8 bases, with 19 bases left between them. The CDR3 length is 15 residues.

The chain couples TRBV18 to TRBJ1-3, with 7 bases identical to TRBD1. CDR1 is KGHSH and CDR2 is LQKENI in the germline V gene. J gave up 3 bases and V 5 bases, and 4 bases lay outside the gene matches. The CDR3 spans 14 residues. CDR3 residues: CASSRGPIGNTIYF. CDR3 coding DNA: TGTGCCAGCTCAAGGGGGCCGATTGGAAACACCATATATTTT.

The genes are TRBV27 and TRBJ1-2, with a weak D call TRBD1 (6 bases). The germline gives CDR1 MNHEY, CDR2 SMNVEV (reference sequence). The CDR3 length is 15 residues. Trimming took 5 bases from V and 0 from J, leaving 13 bases between them. This chain's CDR3 is CASSPRTDSNYGYTF. The CDR3 DNA is TGTGCCAGCAGTCCTCGGACAGATTCTAACTATGGCTACACCTTC.

In regard to this clone: Other DNA sequences in the same sample also yield this CDR3. The chain joins TRBV20-1 to TRBJ2-7; possibly TRBD1 for D (5 bases). The CDR3 has 11 residues. With 3 bases removed from V and 6 bases from J, the gap between germline ends came to 9 bases. Germline V gene data show CDR1 as DFQATT and CDR2 as SNEGSKA (reference sequence). CDR3 nucleotide sequence: TGCAGTGCTAGTTCAGGGTTCGAGCAGTACGTC. Translating it yields CSASSGFEQYV.

V gene TRBV7-9 combines with J gene TRBJ1-1; TRBD1 might be the D (6 bases). The CDR3 is made up of 14 amino acids. The germline V gene encodes CDR1 SEHNR and CDR2 FQNEAQ (reference sequence). Trimming stripped 1 base from V and 4 bases from J, with 10 bases between. CDR3: CASSLVQGTTEAFF. The CDR3 bases are TGTGCCAGCAGCTTAGTCCAGGGGACCACTGAAGCTTTCTTT.

This clone is medium-sized within its sample. V gene TRBV4-3 combines with J gene TRBJ2-7; D is perhaps TRBD1 (6 bases). In germline, CDR1 is LGHNA, CDR2 YSLEER. CDR3 length: 15 residues. Trimming pared 6 bases from V and 2 bases from J, leaving 17 bases between. CDR3 sequence: CASSPDSEGPYEQYF. The CDR3 DNA is TGCGCCAGCAGTCCGGACAGCGAGGGTCCCTACGAGCAGTACTTC.

This sequence joins TRBV5-1 and TRBJ2-3, with 10 bases lining up with TRBD1. The CDR3 is 16 amino acids. Losses at the gene ends were 3 bases for V and 5 bases for J; bases not matched to a gene: 9. CDR1 and CDR2 (germline): SGHRS, YFSETQ. CDR3 sequence reads: CASSSGQGTAVDTQYF. The CDR3 coding sequence is TGCGCCAGCAGCTCGGGACAGGGGACTGCGGTAGATACGCAGTATTTT.

The CDR3 loop is CASSRGVGYEQYV. The CDR3 DNA reads TGTGCCAGCAGCCGGGGAGTTGGGTACGAGCAGTACGTC. The chain has TRBV6-1 and TRBJ2-7; the D gene is possibly TRBD2 (5 bases). This CDR3 is 13 amino acids long. The ends were cut back, 6 bases at V and 4 bases at J, with 13 bases in the middle. CDR1 and CDR2 (germline): MNHNS, SASEGT.

The chain couples TRBV4-3 to TRBJ2-7, with D maybe TRBD2 (6 bases). This CDR3 has 14 amino acids. Germline CDR1 LGHNA, CDR2 YSLEER. V was shortened by 0 bases and J by 1 base, with 7 bases between the two germline ends. The CDR3 sequence: CASSQDRGSYEQYF. The CDR3 DNA reads TGCGCCAGCAGCCAAGATCGGGGGTCCTACGAGCAGTACTTC.

J is TRBJ1-5 and V is TRBV7-2; 7 positions agree with TRBD1. This CDR3 is built from 15 residues. J lost 4 bases, V lost 1 base, and 4 bases had no gene match. The germline CDR1 and CDR2 sequences are SGHTA and FQGNSA. Here the CDR3 reads CASSLVSGGNQPQHF. The DNA for the CDR3 is TGTGCCAGCAGCTTAGTGTCAGGGGGAAATCAGCCCCAGCATTTT.

The rearrangement links TRBV7-9 to TRBJ2-7, with a possible D match to TRBD1 (6 bases). This CDR3 has 16 residues. CDR1 SEHNR and CDR2 FQNEAQ come from the germline V gene (reference sequence). The CDR3: CSSSLVYAGQTYEQYV. The CDR3 bases are TGTTCCAGCAGCTTGGTATACGCCGGACAGACCTACGAGCAGTACGTC.

The CDR3 sequence: CASSQARTNSYEQYF. In DNA form, the CDR3 reads TGCGCCAGCAGCCAAGCAAGGACAAACTCCTACGAGCAGTACTTC. The J gene is TRBJ2-7, the V gene TRBV4-3, with TRBD1 as a possible D gene (5 bases). CDR1 and CDR2 from the germline V gene are LGHNA and YSLEER. Trimming removed 1 base from V and 0 bases from J, with 10 bases in between. The CDR3 loop spans 15 amino acids.